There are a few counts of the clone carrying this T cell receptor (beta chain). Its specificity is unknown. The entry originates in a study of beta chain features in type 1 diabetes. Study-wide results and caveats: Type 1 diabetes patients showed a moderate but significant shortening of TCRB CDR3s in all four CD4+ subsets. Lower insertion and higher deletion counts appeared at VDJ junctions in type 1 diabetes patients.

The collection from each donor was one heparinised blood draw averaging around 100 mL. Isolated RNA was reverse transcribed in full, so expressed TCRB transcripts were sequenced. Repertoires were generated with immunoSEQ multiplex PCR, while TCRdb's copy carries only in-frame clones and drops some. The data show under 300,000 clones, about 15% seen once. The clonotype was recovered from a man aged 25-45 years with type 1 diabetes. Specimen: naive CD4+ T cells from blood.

This chain's CDR3 is CASSQDRTGSGANVLTF. CDR3 sequence (DNA): TGCGCCAGCAGCCAAGATAGGACAGGCTCTGGGGCCAACGTCCTGACTTTC. The chain carries TRBV4-1 and TRBJ2-6; 7 bases match TRBD1. Germline V gene data show CDR1 as MGHRA and CDR2 as YSYEKL. The CDR3 consists of 17 residues. Trimming cost V 0 bases and J 0 bases; bases outside gene matches: 2.